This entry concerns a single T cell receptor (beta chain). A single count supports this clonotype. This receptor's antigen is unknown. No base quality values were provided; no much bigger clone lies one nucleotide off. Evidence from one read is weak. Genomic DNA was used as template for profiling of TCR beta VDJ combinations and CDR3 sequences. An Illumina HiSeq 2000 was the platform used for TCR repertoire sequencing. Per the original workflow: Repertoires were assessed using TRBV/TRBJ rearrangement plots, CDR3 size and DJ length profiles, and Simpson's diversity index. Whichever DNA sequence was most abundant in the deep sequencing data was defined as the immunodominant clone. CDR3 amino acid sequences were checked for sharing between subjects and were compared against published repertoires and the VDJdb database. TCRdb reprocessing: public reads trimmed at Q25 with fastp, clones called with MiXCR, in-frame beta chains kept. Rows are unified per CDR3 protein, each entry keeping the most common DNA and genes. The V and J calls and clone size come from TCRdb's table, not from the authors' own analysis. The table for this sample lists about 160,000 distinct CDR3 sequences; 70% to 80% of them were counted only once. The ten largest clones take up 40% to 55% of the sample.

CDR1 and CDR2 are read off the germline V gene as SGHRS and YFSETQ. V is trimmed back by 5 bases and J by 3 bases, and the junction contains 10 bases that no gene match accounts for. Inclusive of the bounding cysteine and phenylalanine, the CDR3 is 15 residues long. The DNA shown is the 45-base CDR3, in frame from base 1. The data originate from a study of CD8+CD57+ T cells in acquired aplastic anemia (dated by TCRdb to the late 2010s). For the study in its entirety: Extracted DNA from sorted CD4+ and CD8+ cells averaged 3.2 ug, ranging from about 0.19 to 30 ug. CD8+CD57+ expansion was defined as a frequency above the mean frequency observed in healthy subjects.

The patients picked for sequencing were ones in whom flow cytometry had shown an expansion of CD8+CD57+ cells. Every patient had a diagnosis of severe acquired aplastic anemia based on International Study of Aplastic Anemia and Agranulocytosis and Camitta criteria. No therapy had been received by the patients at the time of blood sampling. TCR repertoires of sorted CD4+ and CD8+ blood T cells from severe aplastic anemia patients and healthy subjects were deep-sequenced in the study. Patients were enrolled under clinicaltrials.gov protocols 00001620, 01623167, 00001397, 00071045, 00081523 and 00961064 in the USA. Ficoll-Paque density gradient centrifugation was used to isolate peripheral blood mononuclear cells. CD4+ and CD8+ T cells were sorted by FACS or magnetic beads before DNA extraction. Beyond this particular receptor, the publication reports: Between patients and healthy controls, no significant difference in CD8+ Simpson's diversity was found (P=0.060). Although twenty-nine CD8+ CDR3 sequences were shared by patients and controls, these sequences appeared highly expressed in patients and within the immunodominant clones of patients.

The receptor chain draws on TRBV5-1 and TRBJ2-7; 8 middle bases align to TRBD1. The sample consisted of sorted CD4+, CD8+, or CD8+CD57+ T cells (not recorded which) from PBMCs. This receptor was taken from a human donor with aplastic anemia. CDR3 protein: CASRARTGSIYEQYF. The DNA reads TGCGCCAGCAGGGCAAGGACAGGGAGTATCTACGAGCAGTACTTC.